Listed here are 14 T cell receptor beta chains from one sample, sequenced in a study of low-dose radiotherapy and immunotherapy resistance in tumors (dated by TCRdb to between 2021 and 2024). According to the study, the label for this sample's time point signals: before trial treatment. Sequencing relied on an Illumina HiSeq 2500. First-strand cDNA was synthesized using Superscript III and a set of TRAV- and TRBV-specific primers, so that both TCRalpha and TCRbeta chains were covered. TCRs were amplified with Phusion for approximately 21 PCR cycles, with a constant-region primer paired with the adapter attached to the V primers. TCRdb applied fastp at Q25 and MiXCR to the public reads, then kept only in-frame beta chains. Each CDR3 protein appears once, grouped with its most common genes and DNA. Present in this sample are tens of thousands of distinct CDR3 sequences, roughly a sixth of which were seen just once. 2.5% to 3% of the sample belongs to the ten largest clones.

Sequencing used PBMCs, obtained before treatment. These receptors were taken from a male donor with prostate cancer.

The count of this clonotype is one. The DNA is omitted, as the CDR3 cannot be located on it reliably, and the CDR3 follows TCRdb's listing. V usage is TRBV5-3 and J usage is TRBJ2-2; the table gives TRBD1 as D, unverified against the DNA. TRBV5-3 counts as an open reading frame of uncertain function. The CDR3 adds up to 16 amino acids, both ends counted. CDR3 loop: CASSQGWGNTGELFFF.

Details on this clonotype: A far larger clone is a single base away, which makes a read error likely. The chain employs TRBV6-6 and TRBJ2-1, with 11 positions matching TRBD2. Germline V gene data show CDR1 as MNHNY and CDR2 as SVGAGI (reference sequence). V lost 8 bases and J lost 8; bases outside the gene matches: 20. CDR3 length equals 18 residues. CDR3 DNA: TGTGCCAGCGAGCCTCGGGGACTAGCGGTAGGGCATTGGTATGAGCAGTTCTTC. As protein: CASEPRGLAVGHWYEQFF.

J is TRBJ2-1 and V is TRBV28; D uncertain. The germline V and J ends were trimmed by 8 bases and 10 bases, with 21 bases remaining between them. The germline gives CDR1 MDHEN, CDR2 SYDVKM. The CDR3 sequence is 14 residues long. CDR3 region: CASLSPQSLFEQFF. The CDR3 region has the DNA TGTGCCAGCCTTTCCCCGCAATCCCTGTTCGAGCAGTTCTTC. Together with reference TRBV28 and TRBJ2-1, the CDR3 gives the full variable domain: DVKVTQSSRYLVKRTGEKVFLECVQDMDHENMFWYRQDPGLGLRLIYFSYDVKMKEKGDIPEGYSVSREKKERFSLILESASTNQTSMYLCASLSPQSLFEQFFGPGTRLTVL.

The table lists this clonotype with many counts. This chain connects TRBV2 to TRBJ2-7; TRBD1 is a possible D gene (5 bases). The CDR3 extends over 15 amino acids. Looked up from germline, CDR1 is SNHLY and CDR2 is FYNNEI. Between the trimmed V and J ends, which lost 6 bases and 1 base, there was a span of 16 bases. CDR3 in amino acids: CASRSDNLPSYEQYF. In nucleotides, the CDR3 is TGTGCCAGCAGATCGGACAACCTTCCTTCCTACGAGCAGTACTTC.

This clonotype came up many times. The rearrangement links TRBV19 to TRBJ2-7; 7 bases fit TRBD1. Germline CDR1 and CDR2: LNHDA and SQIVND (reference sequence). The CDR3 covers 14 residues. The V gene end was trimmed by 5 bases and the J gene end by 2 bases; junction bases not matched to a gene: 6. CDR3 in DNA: TGTGCCAGTAGTCCAGGACAGGCCACCTACGAGCAGTACTTC. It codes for CASSPGQATYEQYF.

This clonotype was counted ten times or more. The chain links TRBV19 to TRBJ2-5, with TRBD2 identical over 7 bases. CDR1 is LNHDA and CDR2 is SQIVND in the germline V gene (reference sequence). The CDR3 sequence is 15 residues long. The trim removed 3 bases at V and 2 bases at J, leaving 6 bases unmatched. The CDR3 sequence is CASSIPAGQQETQYF. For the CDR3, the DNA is TGTGCCAGTAGTATTCCAGCGGGGCAACAAGAGACCCAGTACTTC.

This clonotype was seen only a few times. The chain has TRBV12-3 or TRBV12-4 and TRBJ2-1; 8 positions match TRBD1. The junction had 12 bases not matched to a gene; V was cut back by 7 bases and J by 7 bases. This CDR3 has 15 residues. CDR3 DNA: TGTGCCAGCACCTCCGGGACAGGAGCTCGGAATGAGCAGTTCTTC. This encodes CASTSGTGARNEQFF.

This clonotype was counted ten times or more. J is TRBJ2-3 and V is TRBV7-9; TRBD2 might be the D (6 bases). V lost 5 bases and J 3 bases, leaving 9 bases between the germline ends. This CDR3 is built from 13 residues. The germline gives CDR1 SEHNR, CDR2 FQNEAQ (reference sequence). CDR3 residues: CASSPGRTDTQYF. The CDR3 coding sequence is TGTGCCAGCAGCCCTGGGAGGACAGATACGCAGTATTTT.

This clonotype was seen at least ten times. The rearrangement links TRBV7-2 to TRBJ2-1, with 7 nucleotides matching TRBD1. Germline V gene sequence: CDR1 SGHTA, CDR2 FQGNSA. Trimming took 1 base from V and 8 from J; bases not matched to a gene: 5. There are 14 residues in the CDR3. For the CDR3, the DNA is TGTGCCAGCAGCTTAGGACAGGGTATAGATGAGCAGTTCTTC. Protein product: CASSLGQGIDEQFF. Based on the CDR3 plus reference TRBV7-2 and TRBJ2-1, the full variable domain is GAGVSQSPSNKVTEKGKDVELRCDPISGHTALYWYRQSLGQGLEFLIYFQGNSAPDKSGLPSDRFSAERTGGSVSTLTIQRTQQEDSAVYLCASSLGQGIDEQFFGPGTRLTVL.

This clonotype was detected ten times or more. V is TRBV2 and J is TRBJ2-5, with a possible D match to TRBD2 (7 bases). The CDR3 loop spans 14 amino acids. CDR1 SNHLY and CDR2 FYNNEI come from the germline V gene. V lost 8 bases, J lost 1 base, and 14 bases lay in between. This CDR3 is CASGGRGAQETQYF. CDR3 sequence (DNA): TGTGCCAGCGGAGGCCGGGGGGCCCAAGAGACCCAGTACTTC. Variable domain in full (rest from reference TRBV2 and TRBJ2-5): EPEVTQTPSHQVTQMGQEVILRCVPISNHLYFYWYRQILGQKVEFLVSFYNNEISEKSEIFDDQFSVERPDGSNFTLKIRSTKLEDSAMYFCASGGRGAQETQYFGPGTRLLVL.

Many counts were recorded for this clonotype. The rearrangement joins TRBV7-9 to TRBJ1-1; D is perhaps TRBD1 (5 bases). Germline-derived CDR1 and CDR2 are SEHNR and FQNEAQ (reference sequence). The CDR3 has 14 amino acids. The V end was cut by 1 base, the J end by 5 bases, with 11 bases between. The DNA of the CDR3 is TGTGCCAGCAGCTTAGGTCGGGGGTGGACTGAAGCTTTCTTT. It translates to CASSLGRGWTEAFF. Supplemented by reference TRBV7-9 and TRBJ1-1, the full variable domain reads DTGVSQNPRHKITKRGQNVTFRCDPISEHNRLYWYRQTLGQGPEFLTYFQNEAQLEKSRLLSDRFSAERPKGSFSTLEIQRTEQGDSAMYLCASSLGRGWTEAFFGQGTRLTVV.

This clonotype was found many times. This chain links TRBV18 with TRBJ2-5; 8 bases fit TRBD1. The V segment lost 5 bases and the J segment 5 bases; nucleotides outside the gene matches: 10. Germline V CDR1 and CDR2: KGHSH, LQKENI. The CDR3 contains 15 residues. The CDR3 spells CASSSDRAGVETQYF. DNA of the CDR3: TGTGCCAGCTCATCGGACAGGGCCGGGGTCGAGACCCAGTACTTC.

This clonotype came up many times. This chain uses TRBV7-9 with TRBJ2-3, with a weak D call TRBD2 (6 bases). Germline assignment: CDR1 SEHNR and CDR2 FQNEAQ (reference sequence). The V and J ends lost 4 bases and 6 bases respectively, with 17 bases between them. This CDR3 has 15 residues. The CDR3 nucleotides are TGTGCCAGCAGCTCCTTGGTTGGGGGGATGGATACGCAGTATTTT. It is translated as CASSSLVGGMDTQYF. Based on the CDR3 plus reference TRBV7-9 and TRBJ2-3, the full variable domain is DTGVSQNPRHKITKRGQNVTFRCDPISEHNRLYWYRQTLGQGPEFLTYFQNEAQLEKSRLLSDRFSAERPKGSFSTLEIQRTEQGDSAMYLCASSSLVGGMDTQYFGPGTRLTVL.

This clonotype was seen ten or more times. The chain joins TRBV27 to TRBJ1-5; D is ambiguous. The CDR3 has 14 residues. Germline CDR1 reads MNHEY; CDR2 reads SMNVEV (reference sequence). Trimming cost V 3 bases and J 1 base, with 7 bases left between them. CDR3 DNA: TGTGCCAGCAGTTTTGATATAAGCAATCAGCCCCAGCATTTT. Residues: CASSFDISNQPQHF.